This T cell receptor beta chain was identified during a study of CD8+CD57+ T cells in acquired aplastic anemia. Study overall: Recorded DNA amounts for sorted CD4+ and CD8+ cells had an average of about 3 ug. Whole-study results and caveats: Some 31 CD8+ CDR3 sequences were shared between patients and controls.

V lost 4 bases and J 6 bases, leaving 10 bases between the germline ends. Germline assignment: CDR1 SNHLY and CDR2 FYNNEI. The CDR3 has 14 residues. The template used for profiling TCR beta VDJ and CDR3 was genomic DNA. TCRdb reanalysed the reads using MiXCR and keeps one entry per CDR3 protein. The sample lists 150,000 to 200,000 distinct CDR3 sequences, roughly 50% occurring once. Concerning this clonotype: Its antigen is not known.

Patients picked for sequencing had shown CD8+CD57+ cell expansion detected by flow cytometry. The chain uses TRBV2 and TRBJ1-6, with D maybe TRBD1 (6 bases). This TCR came from a human donor with aplastic anemia. Input material: sorted CD4+, CD8+, or CD8+CD57+ T cells (not recorded which) from PBMCs. Here the CDR3 reads CASSVSGVNSPLHF. CDR3 nucleotide sequence: TGTGCCAGCAGTGTTTCAGGGGTTAATTCACCCCTCCACTTT.